These 7 T cell receptor beta chains came from one sample sequenced in a study of T cell responses to AZD1222 COVID-19 vaccine. The method was immunoSEQ multiplex PCR; TCRdb's version includes in-frame clones alone and lacks a portion of them. The sample includes more than 95,000 clones, more than 65% of them seen just once. The source material was peripheral blood, sampled 28 days after the second AZD1222 dose. The origin of the receptors is an adult who received the AZD1222 COVID-19 vaccine.

This clone was recorded once. The chain carries TRBV7-2 and TRBJ1-2; the D is unclear. Trimming shortened V by 5 bases and J by 0 bases, and 10 bases separated the two germline ends. Germline CDR1 and CDR2: SGHTA and FQGNSA. The CDR3 is 14 amino acids. The chain's CDR3 is CASSPGRPNYGYTF. Written as DNA, the CDR3 is TGTGCCAGCAGCCCCGGACGGCCTAACTATGGCTACACCTTC.

This chain joins TRBV28 and TRBJ1-3, with 8 bases aligning to TRBD1. The length of the CDR3 is 15 residues. Germline V CDR1 and CDR2: MDHEN, SYDVKM. V was clipped by 6 bases and J by 4 bases; unmatched bases: 8. The CDR3 nucleotides are TGTGCCAGCAGACCCGGGACAGGACTAGGAAACACCATATATTTT. Translation: CASRPGTGLGNTIYF.

The V and J genes are TRBV7-2 and TRBJ2-7; 7 nucleotides line up with TRBD1. Germline V CDR1 and CDR2: SGHTA, FQGNSA. J was trimmed by 2 bases and V by 4 bases; bases with no gene match: 2. This CDR3 contains 13 residues. The DNA for the CDR3 is TGTGCCAGCAGCTGGGACAGTGCCTACGAGCAGTACTTC. Protein: CASSWDSAYEQYF.

The chain has TRBV3-1 (or the pseudogene TRBV3-2) and TRBJ2-2, with 11 positions matching TRBD1. J gave up 0 bases and V 8 bases, and 5 bases lay outside the gene matches. The length of the CDR3 is 16 residues. CDR1 LGHDT and CDR2 YNNKEL come from the germline V gene (reference sequence). CDR3 sequence reads: CASGQGAGTNTGELFF. The CDR3 bases are TGTGCCAGCGGACAGGGGGCGGGGACGAACACCGGGGAGCTGTTTTTT.

This clone has just one count. The chain has TRBV5-1 and TRBJ1-4, with TRBD1 matching 7 bases. Germline CDR1 is SGHRS and CDR2 is YFSETQ. The CDR3 consists of 17 residues. Trimming took 2 bases from V and 0 from J; bases not matched to a gene: 7. The CDR3 is CASSFGTAGPTNEKLFF. The CDR3 nucleotides read TGCGCCAGCAGCTTTGGGACAGCGGGCCCAACTAATGAAAAACTGTTTTTT.

The V call is TRBV28, the J call TRBJ2-3; D ambiguous. V was shortened by 6 bases and J by 6 bases, with 10 bases between the two germline ends. Germline V gene lookup returns CDR1 MDHEN and CDR2 SYDVKM. This CDR3 spans 12 amino acids. CDR3: CASSPRVDTQYF. Here the CDR3 DNA reads TGTGCCAGCAGCCCCCGTGTGGATACGCAGTATTTT.

The chain couples TRBV2 to TRBJ1-2; no definite D call. This CDR3 is 13 amino acids long. CDR1 and CDR2 (germline): SNHLY, FYNNEI. V was shortened by 5 bases and J by 4 bases, with 11 bases between the two germline ends. Written as DNA, the CDR3 is TGTGCCAGCAGTCTCAGGAGCCCCTATGGCTACACCTTC. This translates into CASSLRSPYGYTF. The whole variable domain, filled in from reference TRBV2 and TRBJ1-2, reads EPEVTQTPSHQVTQMGQEVILRCVPISNHLYFYWYRQILGQKVEFLVSFYNNEISEKSEIFDDQFSVERPDGSNFTLKIRSTKLEDSAMYFCASSLRSPYGYTFGSGTRLTVV.